One and the same sample provided the 10 T cell receptor beta chains below, sequenced in a study of CXCR3-negative and CXCR3-positive naive CD8 T cells. The study made its TRB cDNA libraries by 5' RACE, adding UMI labels. From its re-call of the 5' RACE reads, TCRdb lists each CDR3 protein once, without DNA. The sample's table shows roughly 130,000 distinct CDR3 sequences. Points from the study as a whole: More hydrophobic TRB CDR3s were found in CXCR3-positive naive cells than in CXCR3-negative naive cells.

Which antigens these TCRs recognize remains unknown. The sample comprised naive CXCR3+ CD8+ T cells from blood. As to subset: CD45RO-CCR7+CD27+CD95- naive CD8+ T cells expressing CXCR3 (TNR3+). The receptor source for this set is a human donor in good health. Some clones in this sample may be carry-over from other donors' samples.

The genes are TRBV25-1 and TRBJ2-3. Germline CDR1 and CDR2: MGHDK and SYGVNS. There are 16 residues in the CDR3. The CDR3 sequence: CASSEYIGANTDTQYF. The entire variable domain, with the rest obtained from reference TRBV25-1 and TRBJ2-3, is as follows: EADIYQTPRYLVIGTGKKITLECSQTMGHDKMYWYQQDPGMELHLIHYSYGVNSTEKGDLSSESTVSRIRTEHFPLTLESARPSHTSQYLCASSEYIGANTDTQYFGPGTRLTVL.

The chain is built from TRBV29-1 and TRBJ1-1; there is no DNA to check the TCRdb D call of TRBD1. CDR3 length equals 12 residues. From germline, CDR1 is SQVTM and CDR2 ANQGSEA. The chain's CDR3 is CSVGRDINEAFF.

The J gene is TRBJ1-5, the V gene TRBV19; TCRdb's assignment of TRBD1 cannot be checked, as there is no DNA. The CDR3 consists of 14 residues. Germline V lookup: CDR1 LNHDA, CDR2 SQIVND (reference sequence). CDR3 protein: CASSIRTGNQPQHF.

The CDR3 sequence is CASSSDPYEQYF. The genes are TRBV12-3 or TRBV12-4 and TRBJ2-7. The CDR3 runs to 12 residues.

V usage is TRBV5-6 and J usage is TRBJ1-2; the TRBD1 assignment by TCRdb is unverifiable without DNA. CDR3 length equals 15 residues. Germline V gene lookup returns CDR1 SGHDT and CDR2 YYEEEE. This CDR3 reads CASSWGDLLSYGYTF. Drawing the rest from reference TRBV5-6 and TRBJ1-2, the complete variable domain is DAGVTQSPTHLIKTRGQQVTLRCSPKSGHDTVSWYQQALGQGPQFIFQYYEEEERQRGNFPDRFSGHQFPNYSSELNVNALLLGDSALYLCASSWGDLLSYGYTFGSGTRLTVV.

The rearrangement uses TRBV25-1 and TRBJ2-7. The CDR3 has 11 amino acids. Per germline, CDR1 MGHDK and CDR2 SYGVNS. This CDR3 is CASSVMNEQYF.

CDR3: CASSYDKGQGSEQFF. This chain links TRBV6-2 or TRBV6-3 with TRBJ2-1; the D gene TCRdb calls, TRBD1, cannot be checked with no DNA. Germline assignment: CDR1 MNHEY and CDR2 SVGEGT. This CDR3 has 15 residues.

The rearrangement links TRBV4-1 to TRBJ2-1. The CDR3 is made up of 13 amino acids. Germline V gene data show CDR1 as MGHRA and CDR2 as YSYEKL. The CDR3 sequence: CASSQELVGEQFF.

The V gene is TRBV5-1, the J gene TRBJ2-7; TCRdb indicates TRBD1, and absent DNA this call remains unverified. CDR1 and CDR2 from the germline V gene are SGHRS and YFSETQ. This CDR3 comprises 15 residues. The CDR3 loop reads CASSWGQGYSYEQYF.

The chain uses TRBV18 and TRBJ2-7. The germline CDR1 and CDR2 sequences are KGHSH and LQKENI. The CDR3 runs 14 residues. The CDR3 loop is CASSSDAGSYEQYF.